A single sample gave rise to the 21 T cell receptor beta chains below, sequenced in a study of patients and donors after allogeneic stem cell transplantation. TCRdb reprocessed the RT-PCR reads with MiXCR, giving one entry per CDR3 protein. The sample includes about 160,000 distinct CDR3 sequences, 37% seen only once; the top ten take around half. Source material: blood, either unsorted or a sorted T cell fraction (not recorded which). The receptors come from a human donor who was either an allogeneic HSCT recipient or a stem cell or donor lymphocyte infusion donor (not recorded which). It is not recorded whose cells these are; they may come from a transplant donor.

In this sample, this clonotype turned up a few times. V usage is TRBV6-4 and J usage is TRBJ1-2; 9 bases map to TRBD1. Germline V gene sequence: CDR1 MRHNA, CDR2 SNTAGT. J lost 4 bases, V lost 5 bases, and 2 bases had no gene match. The CDR3 runs 13 residues. CDR3 nucleotide sequence: TGTGCCAGCAGTATGACAGGGGGCTATGGCTACACCTTC. Residues: CASSMTGGYGYTF.

The chain carries TRBV7-8 and TRBJ2-1; 7 bases align to TRBD1. V shed 5 bases and J 8 bases; nucleotides not matched to a gene: 6. The CDR3 loop spans 13 amino acids. Germline V gene lookup returns CDR1 SGHVS and CDR2 FQNEAQ. Here the CDR3 DNA reads TGTGCCAGCAGCGCCAGGGGGTCGGATGAGCAGTTCTTC. As protein: CASSARGSDEQFF.

CDR3 residues: CASSYLGEDSSPLHF. CDR3 bases: TGTGCCAGCAGTTACCTCGGGGAAGATAGCTCACCCCTCCACTTT. The J gene is TRBJ1-6, the V gene TRBV6-2 or TRBV6-3; D is unclear. The V gene's germline CDR1 is MNHEY and CDR2 SVGEGT. The V and J ends lost 2 bases and 10 bases respectively, with 15 bases between them. This CDR3 region has 15 residues.

This clonotype was seen ten or more times. The J gene is TRBJ1-5, the V gene TRBV6-5; the D is unclear. Trimming left V 6 bases short and J 4 bases short, with 10 bases between. The germline V gene has CDR1 MNHEY and CDR2 SVGAGI. The CDR3 runs 13 residues. The CDR3 nucleotides are TGTGCCAGCAGACGCCGCCCTAATCAGCCCCAGCATTTT. It encodes CASRRRPNQPQHF.

CDR3 nucleotide sequence: TGTGCCAGCAGCTTAAACGGGGGGGCCCGAGAGACCCAGTACTTC. Its protein product is CASSLNGGARETQYF. This sequence joins TRBV7-2 and TRBJ2-5; 8 positions agree with TRBD2. V was pared by 2 bases and J by 4 bases, with 6 bases of the junction left unmatched. Germline V gene lookup returns CDR1 SGHTA and CDR2 FQGNSA. The CDR3 has 15 amino acids.

In this sample, this clonotype turned up a few times. V and J are TRBV24-1 and TRBJ2-5; D not certain. The CDR3 totals 15 residues. Germline-derived CDR1 and CDR2 are KGHDR and SFDVKD. The V gene lost 0 bases and the J gene lost 5 bases, with 12 bases spanning the gap. The CDR3 sequence is CATSDLPGPKETQYF. The DNA for the CDR3 is TGTGCCACCAGTGATTTGCCTGGACCTAAGGAGACCCAGTACTTC.

This sequence joins TRBV3-1 and TRBJ2-7; the D gene is possibly TRBD2 (5 bases). Germline assignment: CDR1 LGHDT and CDR2 YNNKEL (reference sequence). The CDR3 contains 12 residues. V dropped 4 bases and J dropped 3 bases, with 7 bases sitting between them. CDR3 bases: TGTGCCAGCAGCCGCGGGCTCTACGAGCAGTACGTC. This codes for CASSRGLYEQYV.

The CDR3 region has the DNA TGCGCCAGCAGCTACATACAGGGGTTTGAAGCTTTCTTT. This translates into CASSYIQGFEAFF. The chain links TRBV4-1 to TRBJ1-1, with 7 bases that match TRBD1. The germline V gene encodes CDR1 MGHRA and CDR2 YSYEKL. This CDR3 has 13 residues. J lost 7 bases, V lost 5 bases, and 7 bases had no gene match.

This chain connects TRBV12-3 or TRBV12-4 to TRBJ1-2, with TRBD1 matching over 8 bases. CDR3 length equals 14 residues. J was trimmed by 8 bases and V by 6 bases; bases with no gene match: 11. CDR3 nucleotide sequence: TGTGCCAGCAGCCAACAAATGACAGGGGTCGGCTACACCTTC. The encoded protein is CASSQQMTGVGYTF.

The V gene is TRBV7-2, the J gene TRBJ1-6; D ambiguous. Germline CDR1 is SGHTA and CDR2 is FQGNSA. The CDR3 contains 14 residues. Trimming cost V 4 bases and J 7 bases, with 11 bases left between them. The DNA for the CDR3 is TGTGCCAGCAGCTCCAGCATGGAGAATTCACCCCTCCACTTT. Protein product: CASSSSMENSPLHF.

This clonotype showed up just a few times. The chain employs TRBV9 and TRBJ1-4; D call uncertain. Germline lookup yields CDR1 SGDLS and CDR2 YYNGEE. V dropped 3 bases and J dropped 0 bases, with 9 bases sitting between them. This CDR3 has 15 amino acids. The CDR3 is CASSGQPATNEKLFF. For the CDR3, the DNA is TGTGCCAGCAGCGGGCAGCCTGCAACTAATGAAAAACTGTTTTTT.

The chain combines TRBV20-1 with TRBJ1-5; no reliable D call. The length of the CDR3 is 13 residues. In germline, CDR1 is DFQATT, CDR2 SNEGSKA (reference sequence). V was shortened by 0 bases and J by 5 bases, with 8 bases between the two germline ends. CDR3 in amino acids: CSAREEIYQPQHF. For the CDR3, the DNA is TGCAGTGCTAGAGAGGAGATCTATCAGCCCCAGCATTTT.

Concerning this clonotype: The junction shows a germline mismatch at one end, possibly a read error. The chain combines TRBV28 with TRBJ2-5, with 8 bases matching TRBD1. Looked up from germline, CDR1 is MDHEN and CDR2 is SYDVKM. The length of the CDR3 is 15 residues. The CDR3 coding sequence is TGTGCCAGCAGTTCGGACAGGGATCCTCAAGAGACCCAGTATTTC. It yields the protein CASSSDRDPQETQYF.

The rearrangement links TRBV4-2 to TRBJ2-7, with D uncertain. Germline V gene lookup returns CDR1 LGHNA and CDR2 YNFKEQ. The CDR3 contains 11 residues. Trimming cost V 5 bases and J 3 bases, with 5 bases left between them. This chain's CDR3 is CASSNYYEQYV. CDR3 nucleotide sequence: TGTGCCAGCAGCAATTACTACGAGCAGTACGTC.

In nucleotides, the CDR3 is TGTGCCAGCAGTTTACCCCCGGGACACACCCAGCATTTT. This translates into CASSLPPGHTQHF. The V gene is TRBV12-3 or TRBV12-4, the J gene TRBJ1-5; TRBD1 might be the D (6 bases). This CDR3 has 13 residues. Trimming cost V 2 bases and J 11 bases, with 13 bases left between them.

This clonotype was detected a few times. A read error may produce the germline difference seen at one junction end. The chain combines TRBV29-1 with TRBJ1-2; D ambiguous. Germline loops: CDR1 SQVTM, CDR2 ANQGSEA. This CDR3 comprises 12 residues. CDR3 sequence reads: CSVEVILYGYTF. CDR3 DNA sequence: TGCAGCGTCGAAGTCATCCTCTATGGCTACACCTTC.

This clonotype has more than one count but fewer than ten. This rearrangement joins TRBV12-3 or TRBV12-4 to TRBJ1-5; maybe TRBD1 (5 bases). CDR3 size: 17 residues. Trimming took off 1 base at V and 2 bases at J, with 15 bases between the two ends. The CDR3 here is CASSLERWGLGNQPQHF. The CDR3 DNA sequence: TGTGCCAGCAGTTTAGAGCGGTGGGGCCTCGGCAATCAGCCCCAGCATTTT.

The table lists this clonotype with a few counts. The chain employs TRBV7-9 and TRBJ1-5; 7 bases are shared with TRBD1. The CDR3 spans 16 residues. The germline V gene has CDR1 SEHNR and CDR2 FQNEAQ (reference sequence). J was trimmed by 8 bases and V by 1 base; bases with no gene match: 11. DNA of the CDR3: TGTGCCAGCAGCTTAGGGCGGGGGGACAGAGGCGAGCCCCAGCATTTT. Translated: CASSLGRGDRGEPQHF.

The CDR3 spells CASRPREGVSTGELFF. For the CDR3, the DNA is TGTGCCAGCAGACCCAGGGAGGGAGTAAGCACCGGGGAGCTGTTTTTT. The chain uses TRBV7-9 and TRBJ2-2; 7 nucleotides line up with TRBD2. The CDR3 is made up of 16 amino acids. With 6 bases clipped from V and 4 bases from J, the junction kept 11 bases outside the gene matches. Germline-derived CDR1 and CDR2 are SEHNR and FQNEAQ (reference sequence).

The V call is TRBV9, the J call TRBJ1-5, with TRBD1 matching over 9 bases. V gave up 4 bases and J gave up 6 bases; unmatched junction bases: 8. The length of the CDR3 is 15 residues. Germline CDR1 reads SGDLS; CDR2 reads YYNGEE. In DNA form, the CDR3 reads TGTGCCAGCAGCTCGAAGGGACAGGGAATTCAGCCCCAGCATTTT. Its translation is CASSSKGQGIQPQHF. Full variable domain (missing parts from reference TRBV9 and TRBJ1-5): DSGVTQTPKHLITATGQRVTLRCSPRSGDLSVYWYQQSLDQGLQFLIQYYNGEERAKGNILERFSAQQFPDLHSELNLSSLELGDSALYFCASSSKGQGIQPQHFGDGTRLSIL.

This clonotype was detected a few times. The V gene is TRBV6-6, the J gene TRBJ1-1, with 11 bases fitting TRBD1. The germline CDR1 and CDR2 sequences are MNHNY and SVGAGI (reference sequence). Trimming removed 5 bases from V and 4 bases from J; junction bases left unmatched: 12. The CDR3 is made up of 17 amino acids. The CDR3 region has the DNA TGTGCCAGCAGTACTCCATGGACAGGGGGCAGGATCACTGAAGCTTTCTTT. Its protein is CASSTPWTGGRITEAFF.